The clone carrying this T cell receptor (beta chain) has only a few counts. Its antigen is undetermined. This sample is drawn from a study of blood T cells in healthy people across ages. General observations from the study: The study found TCR beta diversity correlated strongly with naive T cell percentage. Donors of long life had a larger count of naive CD4+ cells and greater diversity than aged donors.

Primers used in a second PCR of about 7 to 12 cycles were a sample-barcoded 5' primer and a J-beta primer mix. TCRdb passed the 5' RACE reads through MiXCR, listing each CDR3 protein once. Of some 1.5 million distinct CDR3 sequences listed, approximately 28% are singletons. This CDR3 region has 14 residues. From germline, CDR1 is SGDLS and CDR2 YYNGEE. V gave up 4 bases and J gave up 5 bases; unmatched junction bases: 5. Material: blood. The sequence was collected from a woman in her thirties in good health. The V call is TRBV9, the J call TRBJ2-5; TRBD2 aligns across 10 bases. The CDR3 bases are TGTGCCAGCAGCACAGCGGGGGGGACTGAGACCCAGTACTTC. Amino acids: CASSTAGGTETQYF.